This section outlines one TCR beta chain sequence together with its context. Its specificity is not known. The sample comes from a study of T cell responses to AZD1222 COVID-19 vaccine. Germline CDR1 is SGHVS and CDR2 is FQNEAQ. This CDR3 comprises 13 residues. The V gene lost 5 bases and the J gene lost 1 base, with 6 bases spanning the gap. The method was immunoSEQ multiplex PCR; TCRdb's version includes in-frame clones alone and lacks a portion of them. Of about 150,000 clones in the sample, 91% were seen once. Study-wide results and limits: Spike-specific TCR breadth and depth grew following two AZD1222 doses. Spike-wide coverage was observed for vaccine-associated CD4 TCRs, with dominant responses at 160-218 and 743-854.

The chain has TRBV7-8 and TRBJ1-5; no definite D call. The sequencing used peripheral blood, collected on day 0 of AZD1222 vaccination. The TCR originated in an adult in good health. DNA of the CDR3: TGTGCCAGCAGCCGAGACAGCAATCAGCCCCAGCATTTT. Encoded protein: CASSRDSNQPQHF.